The 7 T cell receptor beta chains below were found in one sample sequenced in a study of graft-versus-host responses after intestinal transplantation. Which antigens these TCRs recognize remains unknown. Sequenced by immunoSEQ multiplex PCR; TCRdb stores in-frame clones only, minus some. The sample gives about 92,000 clones, 90% to 95% of which show up once; about 6.3% is in the top ten. This specimen was unstimulated CD8+ T cells sorted from spleen or lymph node cells, taken before intestinal transplant. Every receptor here comes from a human donor who received an intestinal transplant.

The rearrangement joins TRBV2 to TRBJ2-1, with a possible D match to TRBD2 (6 bases). The CDR3 totals 19 residues. Germline CDR1 reads SNHLY; CDR2 reads FYNNEI. Trimming removed 5 bases at V and 2 bases at J, with 25 bases between. The CDR3 DNA is TGTGCCAGCAGTATAGTCAGAGGGGCCCGGGACTTCCCCTACAATGAGCAGTTCTTC. Translation: CASSIVRGARDFPYNEQFF.

The V call is TRBV7-2, the J call TRBJ2-1, with D possibly being TRBD2 (6 bases). The ends were cut back, 5 bases at V and 6 bases at J, with 14 bases in the middle. This CDR3 is 14 amino acids long. The germline V gene encodes CDR1 SGHTA and CDR2 FQGNSA. The CDR3 DNA is TGTGCCAGCAGCCGATTAGACGGGGGCAATGAGCAGTTCTTC. Translated: CASSRLDGGNEQFF.

The V and J genes are TRBV4-1 and TRBJ1-5, with 8 bases identical to TRBD1. Germline V gene data show CDR1 as MGHRA and CDR2 as YSYEKL. Losses at the gene ends were 3 bases for V and 7 bases for J; bases not matched to a gene: 11. This CDR3 has 16 amino acids. As DNA, the CDR3 is TGCGCCAGCAGCCACTTGGGACAGGATGCGCGGCAGCCCCAGCATTTT. Translation gives CASSHLGQDARQPQHF.

The table lists this clone with a count of one. The V gene is TRBV6-5, the J gene TRBJ1-1; D is uncertain. Trimming took 6 bases from V and 4 from J, leaving 18 bases between them. The CDR3 is made up of 15 amino acids. Germline loops: CDR1 MNHEY, CDR2 SVGAGI. The CDR3 DNA follows: TGTGCCAGCAGCTCGGGGAGGACGGACCGCACTGAAGCTTTCTTT. Translating gives CASSSGRTDRTEAFF.

The CDR3: CASSLTSGRYEQYF. The CDR3, as DNA: TGTGCCAGCAGCTTGACTAGCGGGAGATACGAGCAGTACTTC. V and J are TRBV11-3 and TRBJ2-7; 12 nucleotides match TRBD2. The ends lost 3 bases at V and 4 bases at J; junction bases unmatched: 1. This CDR3 has 14 amino acids. The germline gives CDR1 SGHNT, CDR2 YENEEA.

V gene TRBV7-9 combines with J gene TRBJ1-2; unclear D gene. Germline-derived CDR1 and CDR2 are SEHNR and FQNEAQ (reference sequence). This CDR3 is built from 14 residues. The germline V and J ends were trimmed by 5 bases and 8 bases, with 18 bases remaining between them. The chain's CDR3 is CASSPGGSGEGYTF. CDR3 nucleotide sequence: TGTGCCAGCAGCCCCGGCGGCTCGGGAGAGGGCTACACCTTC. The complete variable domain, with remaining parts taken from reference TRBV7-9 and TRBJ1-2, reads DTGVSQNPRHKITKRGQNVTFRCDPISEHNRLYWYRQTLGQGPEFLTYFQNEAQLEKSRLLSDRFSAERPKGSFSTLEIQRTEQGDSAMYLCASSPGGSGEGYTFGSGTRLTVV.

By share, this clone ranks as medium-sized (0.01 to 0.1%). V usage is TRBV6-4 and J usage is TRBJ1-4, with a weak D call TRBD1 (5 bases). This CDR3 is 11 amino acids long. Germline assignment: CDR1 MRHNA and CDR2 SNTAGT. V was shortened by 6 bases and J by 7 bases, with 6 bases between the two germline ends. For the CDR3, the DNA is TGTGCCAGCAGGGGGCGTGAAAAACTGTTTTTT. Protein: CASRGREKLFF.